These T cell receptor beta chains were read from a single sample in a study of blood T cell repertoires in COVID-19. Sequencing used immunoSEQ multiplex PCR; TCRdb keeps in-frame clones, though not all of them. The profile shows 51,000 or so clones, 85% to 90% of them singletons. Sequenced input: peripheral blood. The receptor source for this set is a man older than 75 with acute or convalescent COVID-19. Each CDR3 is given with its conserved first and last residue. A D gene is named only where the DNA matches it firmly. Clone size, where shown, is once, few, many, or a class for clones that have expanded.

V	J	D	size	length	CDR3	DNA
TRBV5-4	TRBJ2-3	TRBD1	.	15	CASSLDRVFTDTQYF	TGTGCCAGCAGCTTAGACAGGGTGTTCACAGATACGCAGTATTTT
TRBV7-9	TRBJ1-2	.	.	12	CASSLGRLGYTF	TGTGCCAGCAGCTTAGGGCGACTGGGCTACACCTTC
TRBV28	TRBJ1-1	TRBD1	.	14	CASSRDRSNTEAFF	TGTGCCAGCAGCCGGGACAGAAGTAACACTGAAGCTTTCTTT
TRBV29-1	TRBJ2-7	.	.	13	CSVVLGGRYEQYF	TGCAGCGTGGTCCTGGGGGGACGCTACGAGCAGTACTTC
TRBV3-1/TRBV3-2	TRBJ1-3	.	.	14	CASSQRDSGNTIYF	TGTGCCAGCAGCCAAAGAGACTCTGGAAACACCATATATTTT
TRBV5-1	TRBJ1-3	TRBD1	.	16	CASSRDSGSSGNTIYF	TGCGCCAGCAGTCGGGACAGTGGTTCCTCTGGAAACACCATATATTTT
TRBV5-6	TRBJ2-3	TRBD1	.	15	CASSPGTGRTDTQYF	TGTGCCAGCAGCCCCGGGACAGGCCGCACAGATACGCAGTATTTT
TRBV27	TRBJ2-2	TRBD1	.	14	CATQTGGVTGELFF	TGTGCCACCCAGACAGGGGGTGTCACCGGGGAGCTGTTTTTT
TRBV5-1	TRBJ2-7	.	.	14	CASSLGQATYEQYF	TGCGCCAGCAGCTTGGGGCAGGCGACCTACGAGCAGTACTTC
TRBV19	TRBJ2-2	TRBD1	.	12	CASSDRVSELFF	TGTGCCAGTTCCGACAGGGTATCGGAGCTGTTTTTT
TRBV6-1	TRBJ1-2	TRBD1	.	17	CASSVQLQGTLRDGYTF	TGTGCCAGCAGTGTTCAGCTACAGGGGACCCTTCGAGATGGCTACACCTTC
TRBV5-8	TRBJ2-2	TRBD1	.	17	CASSWDRGSQKTGELFF	TGTGCCAGCAGCTGGGACAGGGGGTCACAAAAAACCGGGGAGCTGTTTTTT
TRBV6-5	TRBJ2-3	TRBD1	.	14	CASGTGLGADTQYF	TGTGCCAGCGGGACAGGGTTGGGGGCAGATACGCAGTATTTT
TRBV5-1	TRBJ2-5	TRBD2	once	15	CASSLAGGSQETQYF	TGCGCCAGCAGCTTAGCGGGGGGCTCTCAAGAGACCCAGTACTTC
TRBV11-2	TRBJ2-3	.	once	14	CASSLELATDTQYF	TGTGCCAGCAGCTTAGAACTAGCAACAGATACGCAGTATTTT
TRBV5-1	TRBJ2-1	TRBD2	.	16	CASSFLAGASYNEQFF	TGCGCCAGCAGCTTTCTAGCGGGGGCCTCCTACAATGAGCAGTTCTTC
TRBV6-5	TRBJ1-1	TRBD1	.	15	CASSPRDRGRSEAFF	TGTGCCAGCAGTCCCCGGGACAGGGGGCGATCTGAAGCTTTCTTT
TRBV6-5	TRBJ2-7	TRBD1	.	13	CASSQGVSYEQYF	TGTGCCAGCAGTCAGGGGGTATCCTACGAGCAGTACTTC
TRBV5-1	TRBJ1-2	.	once	15	CASSLGTVMNYGYTF	TGCGCCAGCAGCTTGGGGACAGTGATGAACTATGGCTACACCTTC
TRBV30	TRBJ2-7	.	.	13	CASTGPLGAGQYF	TGTGCTTCTACCGGGCCTCTAGGGGCCGGGCAGTACTTC
TRBV5-4	TRBJ1-3	TRBD1	.	16	CASSRLTGGAGNTIYF	TGTGCCAGCAGCCGTCTGACAGGGGGCGCGGGAAACACCATATATTTT
TRBV7-9	TRBJ1-1	.	once	13	CASSPGESAEAFF	TGTGCCAGCAGCCCGGGGGAAAGTGCTGAAGCTTTCTTT
TRBV18	TRBJ2-7	.	.	12	CASSLQKYEQYF	TGTGCCAGCTCACTCCAGAAATACGAGCAGTACTTC
TRBV2	TRBJ1-4	.	.	15	CASSEARALREKLFF	TGTGCCAGCAGTGAAGCGCGGGCTTTGAGGGAAAAACTGTTTTTT
TRBV28	TRBJ1-2	.	once	14	CASSFYTGNYGYTF	TGTGCCAGCAGTTTCTATACAGGGAACTATGGCTACACCTTC